This TCR beta chain was profiled in a study of graft-versus-host responses after intestinal transplantation. Overall study: Every transplant recipient was induced with anti-thymocyte globulin, then maintained on tacrolimus and steroids for around 3 years.

The CDR3 extends over 17 amino acids. CDR1 and CDR2 from the germline V gene are MGHRA and YSYEKL. Trimming removed 4 bases at V and 0 bases at J, with 18 bases between. The data were produced by immunoSEQ multiplex PCR, yet TCRdb's version contains in-frame clones alone and is incomplete. The sample yields about 70,000 clones, 90% seen once. Comment on this clone: Its target is not known.

The receptor comes from a human donor who received an intestinal transplant. V and J are TRBV4-1 and TRBJ1-1, with D uncertain. Sample: unstimulated CD8+ T cells sorted from spleen or lymph node cells, taken before intestinal transplant. The CDR3 sequence: CASSPRGNSDMNTEAFF. The CDR3 region has the DNA TGCGCCAGCAGCCCCCGGGGAAACTCCGACATGAACACTGAAGCTTTCTTT.